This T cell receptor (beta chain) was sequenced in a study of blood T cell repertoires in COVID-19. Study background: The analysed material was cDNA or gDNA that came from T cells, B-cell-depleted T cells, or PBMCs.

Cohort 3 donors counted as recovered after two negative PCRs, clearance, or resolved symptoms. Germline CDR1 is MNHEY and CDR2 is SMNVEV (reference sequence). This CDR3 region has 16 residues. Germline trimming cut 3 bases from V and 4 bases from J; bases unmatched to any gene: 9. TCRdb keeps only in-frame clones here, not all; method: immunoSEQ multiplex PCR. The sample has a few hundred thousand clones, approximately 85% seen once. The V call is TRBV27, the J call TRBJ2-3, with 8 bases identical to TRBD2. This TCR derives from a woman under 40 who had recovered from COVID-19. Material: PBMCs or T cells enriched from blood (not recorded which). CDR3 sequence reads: CASSFLGRAGADTQYF. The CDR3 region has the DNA TGTGCCAGCAGTTTCCTCGGGAGGGCCGGGGCAGATACGCAGTATTTT.